Listed below are T cell receptor beta chains from one sample, sequenced in a study of OX40 agonist ivuxolimab in advanced cancers. Profiled with immunoSEQ multiplex PCR; TCRdb holds only in-frame clones, not every one. The data hold some 110,000 clones, with less than 95% observed a single time. Sequenced material: CD4+ or CD8+ T cells sorted from blood, taken in a trial of the OX40 agonist ivuxolimab. Receptors originate from an adult with an advanced solid tumor such as melanoma, head and neck, liver or kidney cancer. CDR3s leave out the opening cysteine and the closing phenylalanine or tryptophan. The D gene is left open where the match is weak.

CDR3 length | J gene | D gene | V gene | CDR3 protein
14 | TRBJ2-7 | TRBD1 | TRBV5-1 | ASRSDPGQGLIEQY
13 | TRBJ1-2 | TRBD1 | TRBV4-3 | ASSQEHRGRNGYT
13 | TRBJ1-2 | - | TRBV6-5 | ASSYSYDTTEGYT
13 | TRBJ2-4 | TRBD1 | TRBV27 | ASSPGTGSKNIQY
11 | TRBJ2-7 | - | TRBV13 | ASSPRRTYEQY
12 | TRBJ1-3 | - | TRBV7-9 | ASSLGQSGNTIY
13 | TRBJ1-1 | TRBD1 | TRBV6-1 | ASSVRTGTGTEAF
12 | TRBJ2-3 | - | TRBV19 | ASSRRDTTDTQY
12 | TRBJ2-7 | TRBD1 | TRBV5-4 | ASSLNRGIYEQY
17 | TRBJ2-1 | - | TRBV29-1 | SVEDTAERLSLGANEQF
11 | TRBJ2-2 | - | TRBV11-3 | ASSFVDTGELF
14 | TRBJ2-3 | - | TRBV6-5 | ASSSLELARRDTQY
11 | TRBJ2-7 | - | TRBV19 | ASSVVDMGEQY
12 | TRBJ2-7 | TRBD2 | TRBV7-8 | ASSSLAHQGEQY
12 | TRBJ1-2 | - | TRBV6-5 | ASSYLRDLGGYT
14 | TRBJ2-1 | - | TRBV4-2 | ASTPSGQSSYNEQF
13 | TRBJ2-7 | TRBD2 | TRBV6-6 | ASSWGGRTPGEQY
11 | TRBJ2-7 | - | TRBV19 | ASSREVTYEQY
15 | TRBJ2-1 | - | TRBV18 | ASSRSGAGLTLVEQF
13 | TRBJ2-7 | - | TRBV5-1 | ASSSTGTSSYEQY
10 | TRBJ1-2 | - | TRBV29-1 | SVVTGREGYT
13 | TRBJ2-7 | - | TRBV6-5 | ASSEGWARGDEQY
14 | TRBJ2-1 | - | TRBV4-2 | ASSQDAGSSYNEQF
14 | TRBJ1-3 | - | TRBV18 | ASSPQRGPAVSTIY
11 | TRBJ2-5 | - | TRBV19 | ASSKGGQETQY
16 | TRBJ2-7 | TRBD2 | TRBV7-9 | ASSLVVGFAGDVYEQY
13 | TRBJ2-1 | - | TRBV6-4 | ASSDSGGSNNEQF
11 | TRBJ1-1 | - | TRBV15 | ATSRDSGTEAF
11 | TRBJ1-1 | - | TRBV29-1 | SVARGVDTEAF